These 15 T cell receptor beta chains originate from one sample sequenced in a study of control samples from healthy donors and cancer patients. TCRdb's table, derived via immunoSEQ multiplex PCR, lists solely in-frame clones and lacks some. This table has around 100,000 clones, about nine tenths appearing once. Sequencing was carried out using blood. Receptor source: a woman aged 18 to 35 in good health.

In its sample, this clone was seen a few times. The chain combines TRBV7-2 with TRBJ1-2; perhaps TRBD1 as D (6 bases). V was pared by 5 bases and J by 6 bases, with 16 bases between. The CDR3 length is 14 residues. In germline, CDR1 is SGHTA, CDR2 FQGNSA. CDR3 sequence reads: CASSPYRDSDGYTF. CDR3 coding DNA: TGTGCCAGCAGCCCCTACAGGGATTCGGATGGCTACACCTTC.

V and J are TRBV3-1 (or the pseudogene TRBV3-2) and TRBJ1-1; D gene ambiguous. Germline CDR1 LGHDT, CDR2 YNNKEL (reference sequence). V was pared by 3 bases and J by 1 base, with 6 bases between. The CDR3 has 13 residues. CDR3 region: CASSQAGNTEAFF. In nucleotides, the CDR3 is TGTGCCAGCAGCCAGGCAGGGAACACTGAAGCTTTCTTT.

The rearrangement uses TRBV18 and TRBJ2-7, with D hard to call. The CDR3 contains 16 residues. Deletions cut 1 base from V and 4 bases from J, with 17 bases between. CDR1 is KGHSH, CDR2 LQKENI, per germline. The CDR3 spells CASSPQGVGVGYEQYF. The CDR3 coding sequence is TGTGCCAGCTCACCACAGGGTGTTGGGGTCGGGTACGAGCAGTACTTC.

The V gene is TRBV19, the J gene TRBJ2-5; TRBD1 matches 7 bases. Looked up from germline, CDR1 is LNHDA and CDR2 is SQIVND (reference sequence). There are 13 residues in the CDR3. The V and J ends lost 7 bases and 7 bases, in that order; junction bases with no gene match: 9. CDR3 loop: CASTYRDSGTQYF. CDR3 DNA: TGTGCCAGTACCTACCGGGACAGTGGGACCCAGTACTTC.

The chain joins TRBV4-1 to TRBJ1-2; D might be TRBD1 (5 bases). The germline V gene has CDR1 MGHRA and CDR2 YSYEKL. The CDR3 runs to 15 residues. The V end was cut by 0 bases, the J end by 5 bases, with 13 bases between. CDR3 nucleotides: TGCGCCAGCAGCCAAGATGGTGAAGGGGTGTATGGCTACACCTTC. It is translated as CASSQDGEGVYGYTF.

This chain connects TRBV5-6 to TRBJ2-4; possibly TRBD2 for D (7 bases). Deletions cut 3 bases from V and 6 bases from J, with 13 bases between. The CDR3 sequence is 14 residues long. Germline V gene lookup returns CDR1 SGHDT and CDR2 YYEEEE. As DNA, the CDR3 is TGTGCCAGCAGCTCGCAAAGGGGGGGAAACATTCAGTACTTC. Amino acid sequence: CASSSQRGGNIQYF. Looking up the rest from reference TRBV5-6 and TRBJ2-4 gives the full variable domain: DAGVTQSPTHLIKTRGQQVTLRCSPKSGHDTVSWYQQALGQGPQFIFQYYEEEERQRGNFPDRFSGHQFPNYSSELNVNALLLGDSALYLCASSSQRGGNIQYFGAGTRLSVL.

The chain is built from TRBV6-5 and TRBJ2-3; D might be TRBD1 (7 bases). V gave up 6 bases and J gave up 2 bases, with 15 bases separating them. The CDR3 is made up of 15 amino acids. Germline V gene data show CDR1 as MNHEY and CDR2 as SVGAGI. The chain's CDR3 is CASREGAVFTDTQYF. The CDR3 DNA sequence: TGTGCCAGCAGGGAGGGGGCGGTTTTCACAGATACGCAGTATTTT.

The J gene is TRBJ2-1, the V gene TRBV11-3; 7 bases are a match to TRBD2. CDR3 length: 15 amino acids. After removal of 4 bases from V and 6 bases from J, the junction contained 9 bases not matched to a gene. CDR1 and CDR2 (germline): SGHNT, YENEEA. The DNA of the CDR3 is TGTGCCAGCAGCTCTCCGAGACTAGCTTCCAATGAGCAGTTCTTC. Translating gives CASSSPRLASNEQFF.

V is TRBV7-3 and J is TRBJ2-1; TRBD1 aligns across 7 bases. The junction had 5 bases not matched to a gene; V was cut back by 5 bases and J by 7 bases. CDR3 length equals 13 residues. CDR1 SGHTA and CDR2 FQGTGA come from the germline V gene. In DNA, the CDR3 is TGTGCCAGCAGCCGACAGGGTTCTAATGAGCAGTTCTTC. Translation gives CASSRQGSNEQFF.

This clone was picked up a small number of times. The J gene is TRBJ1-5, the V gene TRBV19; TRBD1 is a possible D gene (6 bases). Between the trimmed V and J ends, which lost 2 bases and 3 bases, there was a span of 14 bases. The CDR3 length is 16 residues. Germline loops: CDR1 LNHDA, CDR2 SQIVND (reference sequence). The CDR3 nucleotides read TGTGCCAGTAGTATACCCGATGACAGGACCAATCAGCCCCAGCATTTT. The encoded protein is CASSIPDDRTNQPQHF.

CDR3 loop: CASSGILGGNTIYF. The CDR3 DNA is TGTGCCAGCAGCGGCATCTTGGGGGGAAACACCATATATTTT. This chain uses TRBV9 with TRBJ1-3, with no clear D. V lost 3 bases and J 4 bases, leaving 11 bases between the germline ends. Germline CDR1 reads SGDLS; CDR2 reads YYNGEE. This CDR3 spans 14 amino acids.

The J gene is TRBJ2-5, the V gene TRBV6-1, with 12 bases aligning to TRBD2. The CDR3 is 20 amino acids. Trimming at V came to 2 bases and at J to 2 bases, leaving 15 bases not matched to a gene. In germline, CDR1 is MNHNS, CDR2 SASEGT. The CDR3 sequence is CASSEFRLAGGPREQETQYF. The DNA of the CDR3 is TGTGCCAGCAGTGAATTTAGGCTAGCGGGGGGGCCGAGAGAACAAGAGACCCAGTACTTC.

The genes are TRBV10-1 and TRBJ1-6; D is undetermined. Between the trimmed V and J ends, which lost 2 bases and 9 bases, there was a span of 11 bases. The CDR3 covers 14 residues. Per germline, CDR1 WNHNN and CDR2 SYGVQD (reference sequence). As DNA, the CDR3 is TGCGCCAGCAGTGAGGGACTATCAGGTTCACCCCTCCACTTT. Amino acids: CASSEGLSGSPLHF.

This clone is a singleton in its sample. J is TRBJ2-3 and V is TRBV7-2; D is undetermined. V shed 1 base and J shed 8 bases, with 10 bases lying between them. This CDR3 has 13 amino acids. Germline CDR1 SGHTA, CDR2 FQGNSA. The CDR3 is CASSLDPLGTQYF. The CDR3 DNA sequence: TGTGCCAGCAGCTTAGATCCCCTAGGTACGCAGTATTTT.

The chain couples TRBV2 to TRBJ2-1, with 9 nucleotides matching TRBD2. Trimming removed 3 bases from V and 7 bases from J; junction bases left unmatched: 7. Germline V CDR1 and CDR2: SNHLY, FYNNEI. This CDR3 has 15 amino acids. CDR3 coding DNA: TGTGCCAGCAGTGACGGTGCGGGGGGGCGAAATGAGCAGTTCTTC. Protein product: CASSDGAGGRNEQFF.